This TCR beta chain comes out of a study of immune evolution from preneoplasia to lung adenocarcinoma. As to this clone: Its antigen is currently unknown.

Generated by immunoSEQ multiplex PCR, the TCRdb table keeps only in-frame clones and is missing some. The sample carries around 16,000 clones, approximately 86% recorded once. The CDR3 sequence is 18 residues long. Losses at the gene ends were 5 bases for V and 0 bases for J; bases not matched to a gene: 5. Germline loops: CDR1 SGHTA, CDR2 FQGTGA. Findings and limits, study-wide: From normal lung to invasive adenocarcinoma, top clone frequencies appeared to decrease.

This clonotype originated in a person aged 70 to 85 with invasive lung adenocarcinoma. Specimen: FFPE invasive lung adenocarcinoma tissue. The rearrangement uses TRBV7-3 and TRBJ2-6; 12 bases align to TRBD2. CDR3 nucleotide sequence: TGTGCCAGCAGCCCCGCTAGCGGGGGGGCCTCTGGGGCCAACGTCCTGACTTTC. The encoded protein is CASSPASGGASGANVLTF.